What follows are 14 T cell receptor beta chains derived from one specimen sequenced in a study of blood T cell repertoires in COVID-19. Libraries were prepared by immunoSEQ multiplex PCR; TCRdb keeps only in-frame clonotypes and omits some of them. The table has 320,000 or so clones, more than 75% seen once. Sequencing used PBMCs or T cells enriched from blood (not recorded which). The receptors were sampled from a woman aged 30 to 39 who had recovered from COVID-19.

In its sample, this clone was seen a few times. CDR3 sequence (DNA): TGTGCCAGCACCCTACGGGACAGGGATGGGTATGGCTACACCTTC. It codes for CASTLRDRDGYGYTF. This chain joins TRBV6-5 and TRBJ1-2; 9 bases map to TRBD1. Looked up from germline, CDR1 is MNHEY and CDR2 is SVGAGI. This CDR3 contains 15 residues. The V segment lost 7 bases and the J segment 5 bases; nucleotides outside the gene matches: 11.

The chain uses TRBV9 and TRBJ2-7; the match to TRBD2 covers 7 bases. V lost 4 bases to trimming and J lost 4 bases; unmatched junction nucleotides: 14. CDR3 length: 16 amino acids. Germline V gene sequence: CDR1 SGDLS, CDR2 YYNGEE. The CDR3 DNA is TGTGCCAGCAGCCCGACGGTCGTTTCTAGCGGATACGAGCAGTACTTC. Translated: CASSPTVVSSGYEQYF.

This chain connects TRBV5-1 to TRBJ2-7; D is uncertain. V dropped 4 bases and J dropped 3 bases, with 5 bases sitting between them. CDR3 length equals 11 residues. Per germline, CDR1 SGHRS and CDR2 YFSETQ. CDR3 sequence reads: CASSRDYEQYF. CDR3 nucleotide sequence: TGCGCCAGCAGCCGCGACTACGAGCAGTACTTC.

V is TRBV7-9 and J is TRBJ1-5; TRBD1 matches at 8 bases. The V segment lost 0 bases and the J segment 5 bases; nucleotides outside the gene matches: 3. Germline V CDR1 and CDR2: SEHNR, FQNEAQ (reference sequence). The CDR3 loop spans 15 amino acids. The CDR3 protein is CASSLADREDQPQHF. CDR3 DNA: TGTGCCAGCAGCTTAGCGGACAGGGAAGATCAGCCCCAGCATTTT.

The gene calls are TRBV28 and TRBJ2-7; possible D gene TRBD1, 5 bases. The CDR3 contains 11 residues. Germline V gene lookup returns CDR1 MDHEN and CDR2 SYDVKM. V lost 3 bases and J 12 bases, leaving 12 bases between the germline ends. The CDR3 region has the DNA TGTGCCAGCAGTTTCGCGACGGACATGTACTTC. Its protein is CASSFATDMYF.

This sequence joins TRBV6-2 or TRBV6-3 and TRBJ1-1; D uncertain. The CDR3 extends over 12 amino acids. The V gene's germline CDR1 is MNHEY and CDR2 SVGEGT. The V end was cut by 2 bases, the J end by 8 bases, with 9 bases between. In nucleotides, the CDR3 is TGTGCCAGCAGTTACCCAGGATCCGAAGCTTTCTTT. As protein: CASSYPGSEAFF.

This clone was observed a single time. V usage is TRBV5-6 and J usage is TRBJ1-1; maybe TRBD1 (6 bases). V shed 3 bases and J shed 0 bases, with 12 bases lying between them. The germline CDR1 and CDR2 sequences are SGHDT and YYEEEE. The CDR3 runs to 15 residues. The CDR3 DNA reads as TGTGCCAGCAGCTGGAACAGGGTGATGAACACTGAAGCTTTCTTT. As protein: CASSWNRVMNTEAFF.

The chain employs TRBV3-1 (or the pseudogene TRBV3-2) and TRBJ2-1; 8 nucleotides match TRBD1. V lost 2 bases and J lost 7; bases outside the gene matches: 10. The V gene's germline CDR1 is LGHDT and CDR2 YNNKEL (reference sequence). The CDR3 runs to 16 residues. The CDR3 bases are TGTGCCAGCAGCCAACGACCCAGGGGGCTAACGAATGAGCAGTTCTTC. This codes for CASSQRPRGLTNEQFF.

As DNA, the CDR3 is TGTGCCAGCAGCTTTGGGACTAGCGGGGGGCCCACAGATACGCAGTATTTT. The encoded protein is CASSFGTSGGPTDTQYF. The rearrangement links TRBV5-5 to TRBJ2-3; the match to TRBD2 covers 15 bases. Germline loops: CDR1 SGHKS, CDR2 YYEKEE (reference sequence). The CDR3 is 17 amino acids. V lost 2 bases and J lost 2; bases outside the gene matches: 3.

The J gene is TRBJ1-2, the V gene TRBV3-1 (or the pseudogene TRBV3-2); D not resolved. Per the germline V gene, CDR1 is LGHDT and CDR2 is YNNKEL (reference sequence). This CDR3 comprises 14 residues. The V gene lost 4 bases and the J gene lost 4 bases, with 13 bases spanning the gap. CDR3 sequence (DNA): TGTGCCAGCAGCCCAACCACGTCCGGCTATGGCTACACCTTC. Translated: CASSPTTSGYGYTF.

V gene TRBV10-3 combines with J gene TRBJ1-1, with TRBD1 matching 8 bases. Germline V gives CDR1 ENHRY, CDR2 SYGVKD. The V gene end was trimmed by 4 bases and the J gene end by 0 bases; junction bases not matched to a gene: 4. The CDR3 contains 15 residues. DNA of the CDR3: TGTGCCATCAGTGGACAGGGGTGGGTGAACACTGAAGCTTTCTTT. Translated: CAISGQGWVNTEAFF.

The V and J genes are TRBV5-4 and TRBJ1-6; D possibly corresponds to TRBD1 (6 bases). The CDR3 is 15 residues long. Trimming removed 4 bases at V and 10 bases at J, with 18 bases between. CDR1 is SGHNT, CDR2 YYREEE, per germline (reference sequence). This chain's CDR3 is CASSGEGVRDSPLHF. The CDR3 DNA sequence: TGTGCCAGCAGCGGAGAGGGGGTAAGGGACTCACCCCTCCACTTT.

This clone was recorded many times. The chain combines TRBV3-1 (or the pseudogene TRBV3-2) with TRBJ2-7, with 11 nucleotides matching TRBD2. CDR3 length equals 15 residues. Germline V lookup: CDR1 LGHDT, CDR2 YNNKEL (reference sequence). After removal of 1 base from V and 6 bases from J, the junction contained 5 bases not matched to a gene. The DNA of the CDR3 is TGTGCCAGCAGCCAAGGGGCTAGCGGGGGGATCGAGCAGTACTTC. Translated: CASSQGASGGIEQYF.

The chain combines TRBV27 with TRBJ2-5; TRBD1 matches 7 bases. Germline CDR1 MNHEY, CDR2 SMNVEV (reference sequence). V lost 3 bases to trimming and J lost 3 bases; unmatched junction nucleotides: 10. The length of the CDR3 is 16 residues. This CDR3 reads CASSFEGQKIKETQYF. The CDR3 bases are TGTGCCAGCAGTTTCGAGGGACAGAAAATAAAAGAGACCCAGTACTTC.